This TCR beta chain was observed in a study of blood T cell repertoires in COVID-19. The wider study: The United States, Italy and Spain were the sources of the acute and convalescent COVID-19 samples. T cells, B-cell-depleted T cells, or PBMCs provided the cDNA or gDNA that served as material.

In the authors' methods: Estimated nucleated cell counts came from reference gene primer amplification. The table came from immunoSEQ multiplex PCR; TCRdb's copy has only in-frame clones and leaves some out. That table gives V, J and clone size, and the DNA gave D and trimming. The top ten hold roughly 15% of the sample, which has some 50,000 clones, approximately 87% seen once. Germline CDR1 and CDR2: SGHTA and FQGNSA. Trimming cost V 5 bases and J 6 bases; bases outside gene matches: 10. The CDR3 runs 15 residues. V gene TRBV7-2 combines with J gene TRBJ2-3; 8 nucleotides match TRBD2. This TCR derives from a human donor in a cohort sampled during active COVID-19. What was sequenced was peripheral blood. The CDR3 sequence is CASSPGAGARDTQYF. CDR3 coding DNA: TGTGCCAGCAGCCCAGGAGCGGGGGCAAGGGATACGCAGTATTTT.